This TCR beta chain was documented in a study of T cells after yellow fever vaccination. Study information: Libraries from low-cell-number fractions were prepared with the SMART-Seq v4 Ultra Low Input RNA kit.

Trimming shortened V by 2 bases and J by 0 bases, and 17 bases separated the two germline ends. Germline values: CDR1 SEHNR, CDR2 FQNEAQ (reference sequence). This CDR3 contains 18 residues. Study-wide results and limits: Primary-vaccination clones mostly resurfaced post-booster (nearly 97% CD4, approximately 89% CD8).

This clonotype was found a few times. Its matching antigen is unknown. The authors made TCR cDNA by 5'RACE template switching, adding a universal primer site and UMIs. TCRdb called the 5' RACE reads again in MiXCR, with one record for every CDR3 protein. The sample has 300,000 to 350,000 distinct CDR3 sequences, under 5% seen once. Sample: PBMCs, taken 5 days after the yellow fever booster vaccination. This sequence was found in a young man who received the YFV17D yellow fever vaccine. V is TRBV7-9 and J is TRBJ2-1; TRBD1 might be the D (5 bases). CDR3 nucleotide sequence: TGTGCCAGCAGCTTACACCCCCTACAGGTCAGCTCCTACAATGAGCAGTTCTTC. Encoded protein: CASSLHPLQVSSYNEQFF.